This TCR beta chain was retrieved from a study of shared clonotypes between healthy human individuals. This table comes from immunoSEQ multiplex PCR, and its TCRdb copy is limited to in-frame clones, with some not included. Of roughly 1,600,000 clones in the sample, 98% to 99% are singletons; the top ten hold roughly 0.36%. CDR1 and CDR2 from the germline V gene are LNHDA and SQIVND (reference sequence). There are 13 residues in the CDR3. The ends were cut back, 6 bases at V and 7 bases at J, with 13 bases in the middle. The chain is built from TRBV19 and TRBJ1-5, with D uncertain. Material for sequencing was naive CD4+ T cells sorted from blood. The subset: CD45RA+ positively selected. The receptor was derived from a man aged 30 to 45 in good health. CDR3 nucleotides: TGTGCCAGTAGCCCCGGATGGGGACAGCCCCAGCATTTT. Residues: CASSPGWGQPQHF.